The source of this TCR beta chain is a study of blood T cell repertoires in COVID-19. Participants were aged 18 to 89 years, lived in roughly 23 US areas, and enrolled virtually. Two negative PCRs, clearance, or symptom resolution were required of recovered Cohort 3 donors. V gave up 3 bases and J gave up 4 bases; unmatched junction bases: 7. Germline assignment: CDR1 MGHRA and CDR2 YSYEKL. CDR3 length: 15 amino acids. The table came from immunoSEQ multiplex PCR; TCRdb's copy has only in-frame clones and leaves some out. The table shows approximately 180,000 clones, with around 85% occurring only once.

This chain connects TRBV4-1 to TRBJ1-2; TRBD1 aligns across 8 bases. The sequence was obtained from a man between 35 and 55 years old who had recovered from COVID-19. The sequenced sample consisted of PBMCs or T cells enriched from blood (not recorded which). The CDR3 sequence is CASSQTQGGAYGYTF. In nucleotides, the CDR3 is TGCGCCAGCAGCCAGACACAGGGGGGGGCCTATGGCTACACCTTC.